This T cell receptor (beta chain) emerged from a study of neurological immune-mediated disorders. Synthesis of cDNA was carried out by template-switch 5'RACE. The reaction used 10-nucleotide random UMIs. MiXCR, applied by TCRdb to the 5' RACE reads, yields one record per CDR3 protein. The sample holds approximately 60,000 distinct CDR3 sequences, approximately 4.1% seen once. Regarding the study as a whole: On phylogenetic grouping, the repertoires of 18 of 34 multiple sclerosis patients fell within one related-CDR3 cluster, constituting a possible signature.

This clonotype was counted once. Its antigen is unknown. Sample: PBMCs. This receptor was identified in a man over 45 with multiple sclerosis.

In nucleotides, the CDR3 is TGTGCCAGCAGCCAGCAAGCGGGACAGGGTCGTGAGCAGTTCTTC. This encodes CASSQQAGQGREQFF. The chain has TRBV3-1 and TRBJ2-1; 9 bases agree with TRBD1. V shed 3 bases, J shed 9 bases, and the junction held 9 bases outside the gene matches. The germline V gene has CDR1 LGHDT and CDR2 YNNKEL (reference sequence). This CDR3 is 15 amino acids long.